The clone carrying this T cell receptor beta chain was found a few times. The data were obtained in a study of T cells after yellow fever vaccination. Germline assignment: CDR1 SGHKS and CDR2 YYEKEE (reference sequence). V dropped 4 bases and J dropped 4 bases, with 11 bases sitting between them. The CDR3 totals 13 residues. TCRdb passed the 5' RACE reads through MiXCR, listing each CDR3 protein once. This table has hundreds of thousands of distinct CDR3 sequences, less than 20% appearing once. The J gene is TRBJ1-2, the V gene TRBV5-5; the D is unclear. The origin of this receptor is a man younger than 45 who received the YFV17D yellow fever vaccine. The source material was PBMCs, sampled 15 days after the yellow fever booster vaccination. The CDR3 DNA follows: TGTGCCAGCAGCCATGGCGTGGGCTATGGCTACACCTTC. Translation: CASSHGVGYGYTF.